This entry is about one T cell receptor (beta chain). Antigen specificity is unknown. The data were taken from a study of T cell repertoires and HLA-DP antigens. V lost 5 bases and J lost 9, with 10 bases in between. This CDR3 is 11 amino acids long. Germline loops: CDR1 LNHDA, CDR2 SQIVND (reference sequence). The protocol was immunoSEQ multiplex PCR, while the TCRdb copy is restricted to in-frame clones and leaves out a portion. The sample lists over 100,000 clones, about 92% seen once, with about 0.3% in the top ten. The chain recombines TRBV19 with TRBJ1-1, with no clear D. This clonotype was obtained from a woman under 30 in good health and CMV-seronegative. Sequences were obtained from CD4+ T cells from PBMCs. The CDR3 DNA reads TGTGCCAGTAGTTCCCAGACAAAAGCTTTCTTT. It is translated as CASSSQTKAFF.